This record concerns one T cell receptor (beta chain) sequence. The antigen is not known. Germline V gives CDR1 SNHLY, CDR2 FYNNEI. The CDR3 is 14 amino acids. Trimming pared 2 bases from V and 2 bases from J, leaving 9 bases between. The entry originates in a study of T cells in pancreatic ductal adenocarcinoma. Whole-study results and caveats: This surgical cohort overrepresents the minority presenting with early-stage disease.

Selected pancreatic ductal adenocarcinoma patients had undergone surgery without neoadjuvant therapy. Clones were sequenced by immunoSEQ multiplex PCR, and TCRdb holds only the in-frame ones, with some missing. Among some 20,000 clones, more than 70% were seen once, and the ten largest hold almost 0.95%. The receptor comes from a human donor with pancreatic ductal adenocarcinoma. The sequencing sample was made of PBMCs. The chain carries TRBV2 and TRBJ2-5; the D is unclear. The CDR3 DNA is TGTGCCAGCAGTGAAACAGTCTATCAAGAGACCCAGTACTTC. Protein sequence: CASSETVYQETQYF.